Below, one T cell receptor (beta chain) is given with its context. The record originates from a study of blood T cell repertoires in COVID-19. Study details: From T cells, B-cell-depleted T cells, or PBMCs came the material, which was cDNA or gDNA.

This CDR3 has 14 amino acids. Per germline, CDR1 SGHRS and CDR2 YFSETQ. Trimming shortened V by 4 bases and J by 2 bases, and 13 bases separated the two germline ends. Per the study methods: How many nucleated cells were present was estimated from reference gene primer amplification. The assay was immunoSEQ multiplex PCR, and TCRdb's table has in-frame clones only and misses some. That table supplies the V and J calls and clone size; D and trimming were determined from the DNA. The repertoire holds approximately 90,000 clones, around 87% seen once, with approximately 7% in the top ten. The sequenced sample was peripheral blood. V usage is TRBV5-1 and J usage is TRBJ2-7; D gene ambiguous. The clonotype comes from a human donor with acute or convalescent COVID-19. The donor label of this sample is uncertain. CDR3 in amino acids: CASSPSRLTYEQYF. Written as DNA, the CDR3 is TGCGCCAGCAGCCCGTCGCGGCTAACCTACGAGCAGTACTTC. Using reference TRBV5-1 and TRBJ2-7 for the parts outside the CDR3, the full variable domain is KAGVTQTPRYLIKTRGQQVTLSCSPISGHRSVSWYQQTPGQGLQFLFEYFSETQRNKGNFPGRFSGRQFSNSRSEMNVSTLELGDSALYLCASSPSRLTYEQYFGPGTRLTVT.